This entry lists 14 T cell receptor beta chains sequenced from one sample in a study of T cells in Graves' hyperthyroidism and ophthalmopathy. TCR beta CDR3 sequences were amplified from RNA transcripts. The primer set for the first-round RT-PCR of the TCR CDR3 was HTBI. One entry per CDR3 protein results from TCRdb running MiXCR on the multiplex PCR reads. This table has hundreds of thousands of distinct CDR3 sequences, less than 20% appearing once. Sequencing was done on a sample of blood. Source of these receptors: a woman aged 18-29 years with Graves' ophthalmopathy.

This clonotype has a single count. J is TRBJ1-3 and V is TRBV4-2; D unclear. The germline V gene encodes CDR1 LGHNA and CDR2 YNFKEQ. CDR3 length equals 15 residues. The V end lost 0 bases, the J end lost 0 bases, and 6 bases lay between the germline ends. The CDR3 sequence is CASSQDPVSGNTIYF. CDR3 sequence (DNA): TGTGCCAGCAGCCAAGACCCAGTCTCTGGAAACACCATATATTTT.

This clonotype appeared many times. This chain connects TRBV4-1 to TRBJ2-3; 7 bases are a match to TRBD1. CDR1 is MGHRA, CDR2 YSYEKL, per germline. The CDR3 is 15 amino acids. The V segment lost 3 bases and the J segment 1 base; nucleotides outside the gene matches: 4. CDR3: CASSHDRAGTDTQYF. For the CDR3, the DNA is TGCGCCAGCAGCCACGACAGGGCTGGCACAGATACGCAGTATTTT.

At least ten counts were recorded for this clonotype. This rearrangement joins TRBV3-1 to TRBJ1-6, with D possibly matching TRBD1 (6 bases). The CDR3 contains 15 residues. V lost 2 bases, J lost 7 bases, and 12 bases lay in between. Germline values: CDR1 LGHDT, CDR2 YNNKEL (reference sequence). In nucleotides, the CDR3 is TGTGCCAGCAGCCAAATCGCGAGGGGGAATTCACCCCTCCACTTT. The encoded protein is CASSQIARGNSPLHF.

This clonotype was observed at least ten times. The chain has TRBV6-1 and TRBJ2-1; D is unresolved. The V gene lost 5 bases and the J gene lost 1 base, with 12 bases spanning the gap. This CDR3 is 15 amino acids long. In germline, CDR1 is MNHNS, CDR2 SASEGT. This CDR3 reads CASSTYSGSYNEQFF. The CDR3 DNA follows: TGTGCCAGCAGTACCTACTCCGGGTCCTACAATGAGCAGTTCTTC.

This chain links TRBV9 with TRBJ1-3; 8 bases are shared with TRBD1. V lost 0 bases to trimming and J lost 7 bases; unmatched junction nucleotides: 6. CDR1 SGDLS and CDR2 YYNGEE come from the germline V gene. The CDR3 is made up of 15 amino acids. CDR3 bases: TGTGCCAGCAGCGTAGGTACAGGGGGGATCAACACCATATATTTT. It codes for CASSVGTGGINTIYF.

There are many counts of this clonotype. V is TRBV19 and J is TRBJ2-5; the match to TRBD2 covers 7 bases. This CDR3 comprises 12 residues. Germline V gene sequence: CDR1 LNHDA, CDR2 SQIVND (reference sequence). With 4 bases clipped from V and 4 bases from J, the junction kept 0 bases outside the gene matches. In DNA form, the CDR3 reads TGTGCCAGTAGTAGGGAGGGAGAGACCCAGTACTTC. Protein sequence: CASSREGETQYF.

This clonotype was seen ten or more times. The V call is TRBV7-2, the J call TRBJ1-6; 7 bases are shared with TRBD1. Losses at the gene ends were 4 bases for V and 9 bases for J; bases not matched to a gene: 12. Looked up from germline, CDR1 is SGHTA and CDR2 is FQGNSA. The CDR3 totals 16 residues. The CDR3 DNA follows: TGTGCCAGCAGCTCGGAGGGGGCGGGAGGAATTTCACCCCTCCACTTT. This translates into CASSSEGAGGISPLHF.

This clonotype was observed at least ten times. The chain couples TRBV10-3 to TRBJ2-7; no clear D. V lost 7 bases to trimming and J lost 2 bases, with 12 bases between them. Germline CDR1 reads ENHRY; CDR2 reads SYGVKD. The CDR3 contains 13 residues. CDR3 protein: CAINTGTTYEQYF. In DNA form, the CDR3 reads TGTGCCATCAACACGGGCACGACCTACGAGCAGTACTTC.

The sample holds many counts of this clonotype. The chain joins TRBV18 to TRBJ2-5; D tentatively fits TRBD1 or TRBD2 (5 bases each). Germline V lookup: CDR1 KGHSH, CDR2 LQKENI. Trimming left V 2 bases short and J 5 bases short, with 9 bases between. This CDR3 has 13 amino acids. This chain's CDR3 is CASSPFGTETQYF. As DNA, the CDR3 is TGTGCCAGCTCACCATTCGGGACGGAGACCCAGTACTTC.

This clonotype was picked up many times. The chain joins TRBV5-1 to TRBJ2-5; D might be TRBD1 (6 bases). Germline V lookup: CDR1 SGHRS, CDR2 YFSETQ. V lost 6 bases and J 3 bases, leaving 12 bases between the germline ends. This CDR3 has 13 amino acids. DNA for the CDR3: TGCGCCAGCATAGGGCAGGGGAAAGAGACCCAGTACTTC. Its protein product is CASIGQGKETQYF.

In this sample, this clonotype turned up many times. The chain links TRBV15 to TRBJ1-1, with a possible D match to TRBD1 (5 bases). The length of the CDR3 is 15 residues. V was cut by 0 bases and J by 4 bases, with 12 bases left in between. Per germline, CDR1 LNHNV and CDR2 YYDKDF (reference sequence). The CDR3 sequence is CATSRDSGSTTEAFF. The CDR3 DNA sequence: TGTGCCACCAGCAGAGATTCAGGGTCGACCACTGAAGCTTTCTTT.

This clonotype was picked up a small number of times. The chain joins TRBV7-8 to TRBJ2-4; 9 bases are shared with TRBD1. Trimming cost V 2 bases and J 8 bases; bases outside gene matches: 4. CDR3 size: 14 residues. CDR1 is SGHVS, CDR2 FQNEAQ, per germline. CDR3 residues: CASSLYRGLDIQYF. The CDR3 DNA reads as TGTGCCAGCAGCTTATACAGGGGGCTGGACATTCAGTACTTC.

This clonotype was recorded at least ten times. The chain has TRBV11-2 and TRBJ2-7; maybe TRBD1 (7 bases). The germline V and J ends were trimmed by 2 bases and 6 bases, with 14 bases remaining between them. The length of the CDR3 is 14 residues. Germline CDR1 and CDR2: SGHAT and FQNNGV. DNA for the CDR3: TGTGCCAGCAGCTTAAGCGGAGGGGGCTCCGAGCAGTACTTC. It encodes CASSLSGGGSEQYF.

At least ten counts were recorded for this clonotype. The CDR3 coding sequence is TGTGCCAGCAGCTTAACAGGGGAGAATGGCTACACCTTC. Translation gives CASSLTGENGYTF. The chain has TRBV7-9 and TRBJ1-2; 7 nucleotides agree with TRBD1. Germline trimming cut 2 bases from V and 6 bases from J; bases unmatched to any gene: 3. Germline CDR1 SEHNR, CDR2 FQNEAQ (reference sequence). The CDR3 extends over 13 amino acids.